This passage covers 24 T cell receptor beta chains from one sample sequenced in a study of OX40 agonist ivuxolimab in advanced cancers. Using immunoSEQ multiplex PCR, the repertoire was profiled, and TCRdb retains in-frame clones only, with some absent. There are 70,000 to 75,000 clones in the sample; around 83% occur only once, and about 1% lies in the top ten. Source: CD4+ or CD8+ T cells sorted from blood, taken in a trial of the OX40 agonist ivuxolimab. The receptors here all came from an adult with an advanced solid tumor such as melanoma, head and neck, liver or kidney cancer.

This chain joins TRBV6-6 and TRBJ2-7; D gene uncertain. V dropped 2 bases and J dropped 0 bases, with 5 bases sitting between them. This CDR3 comprises 13 residues. Germline values: CDR1 MNHNY, CDR2 SVGAGI (reference sequence). The CDR3 protein is CASSYPASYEQYF. The CDR3 DNA sequence: TGTGCCAGCAGTTACCCAGCCTCCTACGAGCAGTACTTC.

The chain combines TRBV7-2 with TRBJ2-2; no firm D call. There are 13 residues in the CDR3. Germline CDR1 and CDR2: SGHTA and FQGNSA. V was clipped by 4 bases and J by 6 bases, with 9 bases between them. The CDR3 DNA follows: TGTGCCAGCAGCTCCGCCGTCTCCGGGGAGCTGTTTTTT. Translated, it gives CASSSAVSGELFF.

This rearrangement joins TRBV5-4 to TRBJ2-1; perhaps TRBD2 as D (5 bases). Trimming left V 6 bases short and J 4 bases short, with 11 bases between. The CDR3 runs to 13 residues. Germline V gene data show CDR1 as SGHNT and CDR2 as YYREEE (reference sequence). CDR3 nucleotides: TGTGCCAGCATCCCCAAGCGGTACAATGAGCAGTTCTTC. Its translation: CASIPKRYNEQFF.

This chain joins TRBV2 and TRBJ1-4, with D perhaps matching TRBD1 (5 bases). The CDR3 consists of 14 residues. Trimming took off 2 bases at V and 8 bases at J, with 12 bases between the two ends. CDR1 and CDR2 (germline): SNHLY, FYNNEI. The CDR3 region is CASSEREAGEKLFF. The CDR3, as DNA: TGTGCCAGCAGTGAACGGGAGGCAGGGGAAAAACTGTTTTTT.

The gene calls are TRBV6-6 and TRBJ2-7; the match to TRBD1 covers 9 bases. The CDR3 totals 15 residues. Germline trimming cut 0 bases from V and 1 base from J; bases unmatched to any gene: 1. The germline gives CDR1 MNHNY, CDR2 SVGAGI (reference sequence). DNA for the CDR3: TGTGCCAGCAGTTACTCGGACAGGGGATCCTACGAGCAGTACTTC. It is translated as CASSYSDRGSYEQYF.

This sequence joins TRBV6-1 and TRBJ2-7; 13 bases match TRBD2. V lost 4 bases, J lost 2 bases, and 5 bases stayed unmatched. The germline gives CDR1 MNHNS, CDR2 SASEGT. The CDR3 length is 16 residues. The CDR3 reads CASSARGTSGTYEQYF. The CDR3 DNA is TGTGCCAGCAGTGCCCGGGGGACTAGCGGGACCTACGAGCAGTACTTC.

The chain has TRBV7-2 and TRBJ2-1; D may be TRBD1 or TRBD2 (5 bases each). The CDR3 length is 16 residues. V gave up 5 bases and J gave up 0 bases, with 14 bases separating them. Germline assignment: CDR1 SGHTA and CDR2 FQGNSA. The CDR3 region has the DNA TGTGCCAGCAGCCCAGGACTTACAGGCTCCTACAATGAGCAGTTCTTC. This encodes CASSPGLTGSYNEQFF.

The table lists this clone with a count of one. The rearrangement uses TRBV2 and TRBJ1-5; D remains ambiguous. This CDR3 has 12 amino acids. Germline V lookup: CDR1 SNHLY, CDR2 FYNNEI. V lost 3 bases, J lost 5 bases, and 5 bases lay in between. The CDR3 loop is CASSEGYQPQHF. The CDR3, as DNA: TGTGCCAGCAGTGAGGGGTATCAGCCCCAGCATTTT.

This rearrangement joins TRBV19 to TRBJ2-3, with 8 bases that match TRBD2. Losses at the gene ends were 6 bases for V and 2 bases for J; bases not matched to a gene: 7. Germline loops: CDR1 LNHDA, CDR2 SQIVND (reference sequence). The CDR3 is 15 residues long. The CDR3 bases are TGTGCCAGTAGGGGGGGCGGGAGGCCCACAGATACGCAGTATTTT. It codes for CASRGGGRPTDTQYF.

This clone was counted between two and nine times. The CDR3 DNA sequence: TGTGCCAGTAGTCCGAGACTAGCGGGAGGGCCGTTCTTC. It codes for CASSPRLAGGPFF. V is TRBV19 and J is TRBJ2-1, with 14 bases matching TRBD2. The CDR3 runs to 13 residues. In germline, CDR1 is LNHDA, CDR2 SQIVND (reference sequence). V was clipped by 5 bases and J by 15 bases; unmatched bases: 6.

The chain carries TRBV19 and TRBJ1-6; D gene ambiguous. The CDR3 contains 16 residues. CDR1 is LNHDA and CDR2 is SQIVND in the germline V gene (reference sequence). Between the trimmed V and J ends, which lost 6 bases and 6 bases, there was a span of 18 bases. CDR3 residues: CASRGSSTARNSPLHF. The CDR3 bases are TGTGCCAGTAGAGGATCCTCGACGGCGCGTAATTCACCCCTCCACTTT.

About this clone: A junction end diverges from the germline sequence, so it may reflect a read error. The rearrangement joins TRBV29-1 to TRBJ2-1, with 12 positions matching TRBD2. The CDR3 sequence is 15 residues long. CDR1 and CDR2 (germline): SQVTM, ANQGSEA. CDR3 nucleotides: TGCAGCGCCCTCTTGACTAGCGGGAGATTAAATGGGCAGTTCTTC. Amino acid sequence: CSALLTSGRLNGQFF.

The chain couples TRBV5-6 to TRBJ2-3; 10 bases align to TRBD2. V was pared by 2 bases and J by 5 bases, with 11 bases of the junction left unmatched. The length of the CDR3 is 17 residues. Germline CDR1 is SGHDT and CDR2 is YYEEEE. CDR3 bases: TGTGCCAGCAGCTTCAGACTAGCGGGTTCGGGGGGAGATACGCAGTATTTT. It specifies CASSFRLAGSGGDTQYF.

The V call is TRBV29-1, the J call TRBJ1-4; D is uncertain. Germline CDR1 is SQVTM and CDR2 is ANQGSEA. The V gene lost 6 bases and the J gene lost 7 bases, with 9 bases spanning the gap. This CDR3 region has 11 residues. The CDR3 nucleotides read TGCAGCGTGGACGTCCGTGAAAAACTGTTTTTT. It specifies CSVDVREKLFF.

The chain combines TRBV27 with TRBJ2-1, with TRBD2 identical over 13 bases. Losses at the gene ends were 4 bases for V and 10 bases for J; bases not matched to a gene: 7. CDR1 is MNHEY, CDR2 SMNVEV, per germline (reference sequence). The length of the CDR3 is 15 residues. This chain's CDR3 is CASSSPGTSGTEQFF. In DNA, the CDR3 is TGTGCCAGCAGTTCACCCGGGACTAGCGGGACGGAGCAGTTCTTC.

With regard to this clone: One end of the junction is discordant with germline, which a read error may explain. The chain employs TRBV7-7 and TRBJ2-5; TRBD1 agrees at 8 bases. CDR1 SSHAT and CDR2 FNYEAQ come from the germline V gene (reference sequence). The CDR3 covers 13 residues. The CDR3 bases are TGTGCTAGCAGTCTTGGACAGGGAGAGACCCAGTACTTC. Translated: CASSLGQGETQYF.

V and J are TRBV6-1 and TRBJ2-5; 9 bases match TRBD2. CDR3 length equals 14 residues. Germline CDR1 reads MNHNS; CDR2 reads SASEGT. Trimming cost V 6 bases and J 5 bases; bases outside gene matches: 7. This CDR3 reads CASRLAGPGETQYF. CDR3 nucleotide sequence: TGTGCCAGCAGGCTAGCGGGGCCCGGGGAGACCCAGTACTTC.

The chain couples TRBV4-3 to TRBJ2-3; no clear D gene. This CDR3 has 17 residues. CDR1 is LGHNA, CDR2 YSLEER, per germline. Trimming left V 0 bases short and J 0 bases short, with 13 bases between. CDR3 loop: CASSQDKGFASTDTQYF. In DNA, the CDR3 is TGCGCCAGCAGCCAAGATAAGGGTTTCGCTAGCACAGATACGCAGTATTTT.

The chain links TRBV28 to TRBJ2-5; D not certain. The CDR3 spans 11 residues. The V end lost 5 bases, the J end lost 5 bases, and 6 bases lay between the germline ends. The germline gives CDR1 MDHEN, CDR2 SYDVKM. DNA for the CDR3: TGTGCCAGCAGTCCCCGGGAGACCCAGTACTTC. Amino acid sequence: CASSPRETQYF.

The chain uses TRBV7-2 and TRBJ2-3; D unclear. V shed 3 bases and J shed 2 bases, with 12 bases lying between them. The V gene's germline CDR1 is SGHTA and CDR2 FQGNSA. The CDR3 is made up of 15 amino acids. This CDR3 is CASSFQPGSTDTQYF. CDR3 nucleotides: TGTGCCAGCAGCTTCCAGCCAGGTTCCACAGATACGCAGTATTTT.

This chain connects TRBV30 to TRBJ2-5; perhaps D is TRBD1 or TRBD2 (5 bases each). Germline loops: CDR1 GTSNPN, CDR2 SVGIG (reference sequence). This CDR3 spans 14 amino acids. The ends were cut back, 5 bases at V and 2 bases at J, with 15 bases in the middle. The CDR3 reads CAWRTTGLQETQYF. CDR3 nucleotide sequence: TGTGCCTGGCGTACTACAGGACTGCAAGAGACCCAGTACTTC.

The chain has TRBV7-2 and TRBJ2-1; 12 nucleotides line up with TRBD2. V was pared by 4 bases and J by 0 bases, with 4 bases of the junction left unmatched. This CDR3 contains 17 residues. Germline V CDR1 and CDR2: SGHTA, FQGNSA. The CDR3 loop is CASSSPSGRGSYNEQFF. CDR3 DNA sequence: TGTGCCAGCAGCTCCCCTAGCGGGAGGGGCTCCTACAATGAGCAGTTCTTC. Full variable domain (rest looked up from reference TRBV7-2 and TRBJ2-1): GAGVSQSPSNKVTEKGKDVELRCDPISGHTALYWYRQSLGQGLEFLIYFQGNSAPDKSGLPSDRFSAERTGGSVSTLTIQRTQQEDSAVYLCASSSPSGRGSYNEQFFGPGTRLTVL.

This chain uses TRBV7-3 with TRBJ2-7, with unresolved D. Trimming pared 3 bases from V and 3 bases from J, leaving 6 bases between. Germline V CDR1 and CDR2: SGHTA, FQGTGA. The CDR3 has 12 amino acids. In DNA, the CDR3 is TGTGCCAGCAGCTTCTCGGGCTACGAGCAGTACTTC. It codes for CASSFSGYEQYF.

The rearrangement links TRBV27 to TRBJ1-2; 8 bases are a match to TRBD1. CDR1 is MNHEY, CDR2 SMNVEV, per germline (reference sequence). The CDR3 sequence is 13 residues long. Unmatched junction bases numbered 3, after V lost 5 bases and J lost 4 bases. The CDR3 loop is CASSRTGPYGYTF. DNA for the CDR3: TGTGCCAGCAGTCGGACAGGGCCCTATGGCTACACCTTC.